Below are 3 T cell receptor beta chains sequenced from a single sample in a study of blood T cell repertoires in COVID-19. TCRdb's table, derived via immunoSEQ multiplex PCR, lists solely in-frame clones and lacks some. The sample has more than 200,000 clones; approximately 86% are singletons. Input material: peripheral blood. The receptors stem from a man aged 25-45 years with active or convalescent COVID-19.

Of note for this clone: Other DNA sequences in this sample translate to the same CDR3. DNA of the CDR3: TGTGCCAGCAGTCTCGGACAGGGTGGCAATCAGCCCCAGCATTTT. This sequence encodes CASSLGQGGNQPQHF. The chain joins TRBV27 to TRBJ1-5, with 8 bases lining up with TRBD1. The CDR3 covers 15 residues. Losses at the gene ends were 5 bases for V and 2 bases for J; bases not matched to a gene: 5. Germline lookup yields CDR1 MNHEY and CDR2 SMNVEV (reference sequence).

V gene TRBV19 combines with J gene TRBJ1-1; TRBD1 might be the D (6 bases). Per germline, CDR1 LNHDA and CDR2 SQIVND (reference sequence). The V end was cut by 6 bases, the J end by 4 bases, with 15 bases between. The CDR3 runs to 14 residues. This CDR3 is CASSATGPSTEAFF. The CDR3 DNA follows: TGTGCCAGTAGCGCGACAGGTCCCTCCACTGAAGCTTTCTTT. Full variable domain (missing parts from reference TRBV19 and TRBJ1-1): DGGITQSPKYLFRKEGQNVTLSCEQNLNHDAMYWYRQDPGQGLRLIYYSQIVNDFQKGDIAEGYSVSREKKESFPLTVTSAQKNPTAFYLCASSATGPSTEAFFGQGTRLTVV.

V usage is TRBV4-2 and J usage is TRBJ1-2; a possible D gene is TRBD1 (5 bases). In germline, CDR1 is LGHNA, CDR2 YNFKEQ. Trimming took 4 bases from V and 6 from J, leaving 12 bases between them. The CDR3 spans 13 residues. Here the CDR3 reads CASSPGLPDGYTF. In DNA form, the CDR3 reads TGTGCCAGCAGCCCGGGACTCCCAGATGGCTACACCTTC.